Listed below are T cell receptor beta chains from one sample, sequenced in a study of T cells after yellow fever vaccination. TCRdb recomputed calls from the 5' RACE reads with MiXCR, one row per CDR3 protein. The data show hundreds of thousands of distinct CDR3 sequences, with more than 5.5% seen just once and roughly 15% held by the top ten. The specimen was PBMCs, collected 5 days after the yellow fever booster vaccination. The receptors shown here come from a young man who received the YFV17D yellow fever vaccine. Each CDR3 is given with its conserved first and last residue. D genes are given only for firm matches.

D gene,J gene,V gene,CDR3 protein
TRBD2,TRBJ2-2,TRBV6-2/TRBV6-3,CASSYIAGGLFWELFF
TRBD2,TRBJ2-1,TRBV29-1,CSVGTSGRDEQFF
NA,TRBJ1-5,TRBV18,CASSPPGSNQPQHF
TRBD1,TRBJ2-1,TRBV6-5,CASSYSSTGDEQFF
TRBD2,TRBJ2-7,TRBV20-1,CSAKREEREQYF
TRBD1,TRBJ2-5,TRBV5-5,CASSSPRTGEGETQYF
NA,TRBJ2-1,TRBV24-1,CATSDPPEQFF
TRBD1,TRBJ2-7,TRBV3-1,CASSQPGTGAYEQYF
NA,TRBJ2-1,TRBV7-9,CASSLAGRGRDEQFF
TRBD2,TRBJ2-2,TRBV19,CASSNLAGVTGELFF
TRBD2,TRBJ2-2,TRBV15,CATSRVPSGSFRWTGELFF
NA,TRBJ2-7,TRBV15,CATSRFRDGTYEQYF
NA,TRBJ2-7,TRBV6-2/TRBV6-3,CASSYPRSSYEQYF
TRBD2,TRBJ2-7,TRBV7-2,CASSPVTSGKYEQYF
NA,TRBJ2-5,TRBV6-5,CASRGVTQYF
TRBD2,TRBJ2-1,TRBV5-1,CASSLEGLAGGGFF
NA,TRBJ1-2,TRBV18,CASSPDIQGPLNGYTF
NA,TRBJ2-5,TRBV14,CASSQGTVETQYF
NA,TRBJ1-1,TRBV7-3,CASSLEPNTEAFF
TRBD2,TRBJ2-2,TRBV9,CASSVAVLAENTGELFF
TRBD2,TRBJ2-2,TRBV12-3/TRBV12-4,CASSPGREVYTGELFF
NA,TRBJ2-7,TRBV6-5,CASRNSDTEQYF
TRBD2,TRBJ2-1,TRBV7-2,CASSSRASGVYNEQFF
NA,TRBJ2-7,TRBV6-1,CAIAGLRYEQYF
TRBD2,TRBJ2-5,TRBV4-3,CASSQPYTGGLADQETQYF
NA,TRBJ2-3,TRBV28,CASSSSVDTQYF
NA,TRBJ2-3,TRBV9,CASSIISADTQYF
TRBD2,TRBJ2-2,TRBV5-1,CASSSSGRDTGELFF
NA,TRBJ1-2,TRBV7-9,CASSLDVVRGYTF
TRBD2,TRBJ2-5,TRBV20-1,CSAREGLGGTQYF
TRBD2,TRBJ2-3,TRBV5-1,CASSLRLAEDTQYF
NA,TRBJ2-2,TRBV5-1,CASSLSPWTDTGELFF
NA,TRBJ2-6,TRBV4-2,CASSQERVGANVLTF
NA,TRBJ2-5,TRBV11-2,CASSPVLGVQETQYF
NA,TRBJ2-1,TRBV20-1,CSARDPARGHNEQFF
NA,TRBJ2-5,TRBV20-1,CSAPTRDKTQYF